The present TCR beta chain was sequenced within a study of siplizumab effects on memory and regulatory T cells. A remark on this clone: As yet, its antigen is unknown.

The table came from immunoSEQ multiplex PCR; TCRdb's copy has only in-frame clones and leaves some out. The sample has approximately 100,000 clones; 93% are singletons. Study-level points and caveats: Alloreactive sequences from unstimulated CD4+ memory cells fell significantly with siplizumab. Unstimulated naive T cells seemed to show more diversity than memory cells did, and they also seemed to be among the major contributors to the alloresponse. The study did not confirm that proliferating Tregs from siplizumab cultures were suppressive. It was not possible to assign a naive or memory phenotype to roughly 80-95% of proliferating CD4+ or CD8+ clones.

From germline, CDR1 is SGDLS and CDR2 YYNGEE. The CDR3 length is 15 residues. V dropped 0 bases and J dropped 10; count of bases not matched to a gene: 6. The origin of this receptor is a human donor in good health. Sequencing input: Tregs sorted from blood. The chain has TRBV9 and TRBJ1-6; 8 bases agree with TRBD1. CDR3: CASSVDGQGSSPLHF. CDR3 DNA: TGTGCCAGCAGCGTAGATGGACAGGGTTCCTCACCCCTCCACTTT.